One T cell receptor (beta chain) is described in this entry. These data come from a study of blood T cell repertoires in COVID-19. V lost 7 bases and J 1 base, leaving 17 bases between the germline ends. The CDR3 is made up of 15 amino acids. Germline V gene sequence: CDR1 MNHEY, CDR2 SVGAGI. Clones were read by immunoSEQ multiplex PCR, and TCRdb kept only the in-frame ones, dropping some. Here the sample spans hundreds of thousands of clones, roughly 90% being singletons. This receptor was taken from a woman aged 25-40 years who had recovered from COVID-19. V gene TRBV6-5 combines with J gene TRBJ2-7, with D possibly being TRBD1 (6 bases). The sample comprised PBMCs or T cells enriched from blood (not recorded which). The CDR3 nucleotides are TGTGCCAGCACTCCCAACTGGGGGCCTTCCTACGAGCAGTACTTC. Translating gives CASTPNWGPSYEQYF.